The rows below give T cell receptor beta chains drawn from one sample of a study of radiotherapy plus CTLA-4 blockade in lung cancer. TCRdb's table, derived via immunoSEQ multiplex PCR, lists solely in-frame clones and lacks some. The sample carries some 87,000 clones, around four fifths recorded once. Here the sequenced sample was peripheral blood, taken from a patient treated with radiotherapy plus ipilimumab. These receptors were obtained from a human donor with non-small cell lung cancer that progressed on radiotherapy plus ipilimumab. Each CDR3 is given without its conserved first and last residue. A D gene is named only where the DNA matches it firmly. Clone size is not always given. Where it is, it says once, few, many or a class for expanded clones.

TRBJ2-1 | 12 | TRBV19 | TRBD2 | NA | ASNIGGRYNEQF
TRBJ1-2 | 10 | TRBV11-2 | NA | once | ASSRGAYGYT
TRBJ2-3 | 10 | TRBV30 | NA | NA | AWDKLTDTQY
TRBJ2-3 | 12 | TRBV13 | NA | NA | ASSYGSLGDTQY
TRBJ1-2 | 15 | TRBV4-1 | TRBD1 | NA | ASSQPEDRGAGYGYT
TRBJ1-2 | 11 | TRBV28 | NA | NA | ASSFGQGLGYT
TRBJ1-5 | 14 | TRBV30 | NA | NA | AWSVSAGSSNQPQH
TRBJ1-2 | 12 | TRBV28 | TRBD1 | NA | ASKPGQGNYGYT
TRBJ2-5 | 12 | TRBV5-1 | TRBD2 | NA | ASRKGGAQETQY
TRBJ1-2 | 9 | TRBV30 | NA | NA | AQLASYGYT
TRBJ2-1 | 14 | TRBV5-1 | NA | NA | ASSSIGGNSYNEQF
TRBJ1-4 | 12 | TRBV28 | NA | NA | ASRGLGPNEKLF
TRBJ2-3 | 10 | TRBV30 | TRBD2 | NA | AWSPPGLVQY
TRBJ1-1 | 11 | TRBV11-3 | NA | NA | ASSLVRDTEAF
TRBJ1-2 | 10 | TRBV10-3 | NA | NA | AISESAGSYT
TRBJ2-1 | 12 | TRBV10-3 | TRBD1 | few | ANSRDRGSGEQF
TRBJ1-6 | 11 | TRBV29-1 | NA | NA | SVSAGANSPLH
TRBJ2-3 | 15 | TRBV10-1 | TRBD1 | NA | ASSERDDRGGTDTQY
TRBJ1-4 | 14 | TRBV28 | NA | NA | ASSLDRSATNEKLF
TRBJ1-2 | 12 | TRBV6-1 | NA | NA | ASSEVTRSDGYT
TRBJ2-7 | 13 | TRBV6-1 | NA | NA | ASRGDISLTYEQY
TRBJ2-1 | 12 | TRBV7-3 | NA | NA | ASSLDGVSYEQF
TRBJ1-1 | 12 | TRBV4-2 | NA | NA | ASSQPWTTDSAF
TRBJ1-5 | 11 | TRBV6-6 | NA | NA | ASKDRLDQPQH
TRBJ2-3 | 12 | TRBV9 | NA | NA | ASTQPGLTDTQY
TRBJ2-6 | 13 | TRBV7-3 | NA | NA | ASRDWGSGANVLT
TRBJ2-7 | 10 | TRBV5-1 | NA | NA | ASSSGFPEQY
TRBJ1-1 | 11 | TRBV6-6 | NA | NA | ASSQPGGTEAF
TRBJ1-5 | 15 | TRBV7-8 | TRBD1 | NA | ASSLEDRLNSNQPQH
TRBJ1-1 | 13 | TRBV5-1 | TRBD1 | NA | ASSFDRVMNTEAF
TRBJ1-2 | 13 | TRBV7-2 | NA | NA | ASSLRRGDYYGYT
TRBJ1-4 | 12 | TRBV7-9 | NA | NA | ASSLWETNEKLF
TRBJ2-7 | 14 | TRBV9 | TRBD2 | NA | ASSPQLSGGVREQY
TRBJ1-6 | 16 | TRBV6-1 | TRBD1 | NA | ASSEAGTGLSHNSPLH
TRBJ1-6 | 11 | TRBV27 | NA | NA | ASRGQFNSPLH
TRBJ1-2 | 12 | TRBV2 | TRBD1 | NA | ASSVGQGNYGYT
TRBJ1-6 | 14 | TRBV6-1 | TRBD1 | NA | ASSDDYRGLNSPLH
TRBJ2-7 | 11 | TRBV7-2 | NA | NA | ASSLVTRDEQY
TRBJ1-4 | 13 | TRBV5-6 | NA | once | ASSLYRATNEKLF
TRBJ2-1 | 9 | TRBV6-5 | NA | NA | ASTSWGEQF
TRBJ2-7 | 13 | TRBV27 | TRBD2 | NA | ASSSRLAGGYEQY
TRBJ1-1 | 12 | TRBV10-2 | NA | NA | ASSVGGENTEAF
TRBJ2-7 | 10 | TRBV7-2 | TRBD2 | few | ASSLELAGQY
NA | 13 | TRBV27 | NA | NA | ASSFGRGPAYEQY
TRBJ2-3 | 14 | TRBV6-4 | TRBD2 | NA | ASSASSGDEGDTQY
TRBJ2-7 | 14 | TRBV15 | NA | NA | ATSRPTVGQQAEQY
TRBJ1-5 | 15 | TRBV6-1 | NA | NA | ASSEFIGGPGNQPQH
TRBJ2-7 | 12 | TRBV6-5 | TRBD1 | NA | ASRSDRWGYEQY
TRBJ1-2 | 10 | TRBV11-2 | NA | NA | ASSSGKAGYT
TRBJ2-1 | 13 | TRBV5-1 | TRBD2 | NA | ASSPRTSGGNEQF
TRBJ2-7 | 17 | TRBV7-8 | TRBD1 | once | ASSLFAPGRTGYSYEQY
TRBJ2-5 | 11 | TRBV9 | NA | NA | ASSVTGEETQY
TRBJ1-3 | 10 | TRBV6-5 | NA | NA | ASSRAGNTIY